This T cell receptor beta chain was captured in a study of technical replicates of blood from a handful of donors. The protocol was immunoSEQ multiplex PCR, while the TCRdb copy is restricted to in-frame clones and leaves out a portion. The table has tens of thousands of clones, over 85% seen once. The J segment lost 6 bases and the V segment lost 2 bases, leaving 7 bases of the junction unmatched. The germline gives CDR1 SGHTS, CDR2 YDEGEE. This CDR3 spans 14 amino acids. Sequencing used T cells isolated from PBMCs. The V and J genes are TRBV5-8 and TRBJ1-2; TRBD1 agrees at 7 bases. The sequence was collected from a human donor in good health. The CDR3 is CASSFQTGSNGYTF. Here the CDR3 DNA reads TGTGCCAGCAGCTTCCAGACAGGGTCAAATGGCTACACCTTC. Full variable domain (outside the CDR3, taken from reference TRBV5-8 and TRBJ1-2): EAGVTQSPTHLIKTRGQQATLRCSPISGHTSVYWYQQALGLGLQFLLWYDEGEERNRGNFPPRFSGRQFPNYSSELNVNALELEDSALYLCASSFQTGSNGYTFGSGTRLTVV.